Each of the 13 T cell receptor beta chains below was sequenced from the same sample in a study of cytomegalovirus exposure and HLA in healthy donors. Method: immunoSEQ multiplex PCR; TCRdb's copy keeps in-frame clones and lacks some. In the table there are 160,000 or so clones, approximately 89% of which are singletons. Sequencing was done on a sample of PBMCs. These receptors were taken from a man between 18 and 35 years old in good health and CMV-seropositive.

The chain recombines TRBV27 with TRBJ2-5, with 13 bases lining up with TRBD2. V was pared by 7 bases and J by 5 bases, with 7 bases of the junction left unmatched. The CDR3 has 15 amino acids. Germline CDR1 and CDR2: MNHEY and SMNVEV (reference sequence). For the CDR3, the DNA is TGTGCCAGCAAGACCGGGACTAGCGGGGTGGAGACCCAGTACTTC. It specifies CASKTGTSGVETQYF.

This chain connects TRBV9 to TRBJ2-7; 9 bases map to TRBD2. V lost 0 bases to trimming and J lost 2 bases; unmatched junction nucleotides: 3. The germline V gene encodes CDR1 SGDLS and CDR2 YYNGEE. This CDR3 contains 15 residues. CDR3 nucleotide sequence: TGTGCCAGCAGCGTAGGGCGGGAGGGGACCTACGAGCAGTACTTC. Translating gives CASSVGREGTYEQYF.

This sequence joins TRBV30 and TRBJ1-2; 7 nucleotides align to TRBD1. Trimming at V came to 3 bases and at J to 8 bases, leaving 6 bases not matched to a gene. Germline V CDR1 and CDR2: GTSNPN, SVGIG (reference sequence). This CDR3 has 12 amino acids. The chain's CDR3 is CAWRKGARGYTF. The CDR3 coding sequence is TGTGCCTGGAGAAAGGGGGCGCGGGGCTACACCTTC.

This sequence joins TRBV28 and TRBJ2-5, with 10 bases that match TRBD2. The CDR3 has 14 residues. Germline V gives CDR1 MDHEN, CDR2 SYDVKM. After removal of 5 bases from V and 6 bases from J, the junction contained 6 bases not matched to a gene. CDR3 loop: CASSISGRLKTQYF. As DNA, the CDR3 is TGTGCCAGCAGTATTAGCGGGAGGCTAAAGACCCAGTACTTC.

This clone showed up just a few times. V usage is TRBV7-2 and J usage is TRBJ2-7; TRBD1 matches 9 bases. The CDR3 spans 15 residues. V was pared by 3 bases and J by 1 base, with 4 bases of the junction left unmatched. Per germline, CDR1 SGHTA and CDR2 FQGNSA. CDR3 in amino acids: CASSFLGQGSYEQYF. The DNA of the CDR3 is TGTGCCAGCAGCTTTTTGGGACAGGGATCCTACGAGCAGTACTTC.

The chain uses TRBV21-1 and TRBJ2-5; the table assigns TRBD2, which was not confirmed against the DNA. TRBV21-1 is assigned pseudogene status. The CDR3 totals 17 residues. The chain's CDR3 is CASSKVGASGLQETQYF. CDR3 DNA: TGTGCCAGCAGCAAAGTCGGGGCTAGCGGGTTACAAGAGACCCAGTACTTC.

The table lists this clone with a few counts. In DNA, the CDR3 is TGTGCCAGCAGCCAAAGCCGACAAACCAGTAACTATGGCTACACCTTC. Encoded protein: CASSQSRQTSNYGYTF. This chain links TRBV7-2 with TRBJ1-2; D remains ambiguous. V was shortened by 5 bases and J by 1 base, with 17 bases between the two germline ends. Germline-derived CDR1 and CDR2 are SGHTA and FQGNSA. CDR3 length equals 16 residues.

The J gene is TRBJ2-7, the V gene TRBV4-2, with 13 bases matching TRBD2. The length of the CDR3 is 16 residues. V lost 1 base and J lost 3; bases outside the gene matches: 3. Germline CDR1 reads LGHNA; CDR2 reads YNFKEQ. The chain's CDR3 is CASSQVGTSGVYEQYF. DNA for the CDR3: TGTGCCAGCAGCCAAGTCGGGACTAGCGGGGTCTACGAGCAGTACTTC.

The chain recombines TRBV7-2 with TRBJ2-2, with D perhaps TRBD2 (5 bases). The CDR3 has 15 amino acids. Germline V gene lookup returns CDR1 SGHTA and CDR2 FQGNSA. V lost 5 bases to trimming and J lost 6 bases, with 16 bases between them. CDR3 residues: CASSLPAEVPGELFF. In DNA form, the CDR3 reads TGTGCCAGCAGCCTGCCGGCGGAGGTCCCCGGGGAGCTGTTTTTT. Full variable domain (outside the CDR3, taken from reference TRBV7-2 and TRBJ2-2): GAGVSQSPSNKVTEKGKDVELRCDPISGHTALYWYRQSLGQGLEFLIYFQGNSAPDKSGLPSDRFSAERTGGSVSTLTIQRTQQEDSAVYLCASSLPAEVPGELFFGEGSRLTVL.

The chain uses TRBV5-6 and TRBJ2-3; 9 positions match TRBD2. V lost 1 base and J lost 6; bases outside the gene matches: 9. CDR3 length: 16 amino acids. Looked up from germline, CDR1 is SGHDT and CDR2 is YYEEEE. The CDR3: CASSLIVAGVRDTQYF. In nucleotides, the CDR3 is TGTGCCAGCAGCTTGATTGTAGCGGGAGTTAGGGATACGCAGTATTTT. The whole variable domain, remainder taken from reference TRBV5-6 and TRBJ2-3, is DAGVTQSPTHLIKTRGQQVTLRCSPKSGHDTVSWYQQALGQGPQFIFQYYEEEERQRGNFPDRFSGHQFPNYSSELNVNALLLGDSALYLCASSLIVAGVRDTQYFGPGTRLTVL.

The rearrangement uses TRBV29-1 and TRBJ1-3, with D possibly TRBD1 on 5 matching bases. This CDR3 has 12 residues. Between the trimmed V and J ends, which lost 1 base and 4 bases, there was a span of 5 bases. CDR1 is SQVTM, CDR2 ANQGSEA, per germline. CDR3 loop: CSVEAGGNTIYF. In DNA form, the CDR3 reads TGCAGCGTTGAAGCAGGGGGAAACACCATATATTTT. The variable domain in full, completed from reference TRBV29-1 and TRBJ1-3, reads SAVISQKPSRDICQRGTSLTIQCQVDSQVTMMFWYRQQPGQSLTLIATANQGSEATYESGFVIDKFPISRPNLTFSTLTVSNMSPEDSSIYLCSVEAGGNTIYFGEGSWLTVV.

The count of this clone is one. This sequence joins TRBV4-3 and TRBJ1-1; 8 bases are a match to TRBD1. CDR3 length: 12 residues. Germline V gene sequence: CDR1 LGHNA, CDR2 YSLEER. Trimming at V came to 7 bases and at J to 7 bases, leaving 5 bases not matched to a gene. The CDR3 DNA sequence: TGCGCCAGCACGGGACAGGTTGGTGAAGCTTTCTTT. This encodes CASTGQVGEAFF.

This clone was observed a single time. V and J are TRBV2 and TRBJ1-2; D is possibly TRBD1 (5 bases). This CDR3 region has 13 residues. Between the trimmed V and J ends, which lost 6 bases and 4 bases, there was a span of 12 bases. CDR1 is SNHLY and CDR2 is FYNNEI in the germline V gene. The CDR3 protein is CASSGRQFYGYTF. The CDR3 DNA reads TGTGCCAGCAGCGGCCGACAGTTCTATGGCTACACCTTC.